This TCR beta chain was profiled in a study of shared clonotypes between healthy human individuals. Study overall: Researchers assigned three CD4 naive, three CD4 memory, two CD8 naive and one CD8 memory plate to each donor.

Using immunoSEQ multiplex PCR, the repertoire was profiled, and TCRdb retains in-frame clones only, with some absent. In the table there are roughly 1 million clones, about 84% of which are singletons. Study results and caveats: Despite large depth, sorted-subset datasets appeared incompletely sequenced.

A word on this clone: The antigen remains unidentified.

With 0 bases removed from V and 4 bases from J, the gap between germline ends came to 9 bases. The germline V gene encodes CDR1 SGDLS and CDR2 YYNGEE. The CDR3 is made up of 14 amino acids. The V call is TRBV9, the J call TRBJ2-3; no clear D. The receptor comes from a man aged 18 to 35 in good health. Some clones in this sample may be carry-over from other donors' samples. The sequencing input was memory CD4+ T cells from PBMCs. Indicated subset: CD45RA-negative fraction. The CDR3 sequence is CASSVASTPDTQYF. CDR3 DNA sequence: TGTGCCAGCAGCGTAGCTTCCACCCCAGATACGCAGTATTTT.